The sample holds a few counts of the clone carrying this T cell receptor (beta chain). The data originate from a study of blood T cell repertoires in COVID-19. About the research overall: T cells, B-cell-depleted T cells, or PBMCs supplied cDNA or gDNA.

Germline V gives CDR1 SEHNR, CDR2 FQNEAQ (reference sequence). V shed 5 bases, J shed 3 bases, and the junction held 7 bases outside the gene matches. The CDR3 covers 17 residues. Study processing details: The assay estimated nucleated cells by amplifying reference gene primers. Repertoires were generated with immunoSEQ multiplex PCR, while TCRdb's copy carries only in-frame clones and drops some. V and J calls and clone size follow that table, whereas D and trimming were derived from the DNA. The repertoire holds tens of thousands of clones, with around four fifths as singletons. This chain links TRBV7-9 with TRBJ2-1; 13 bases fit TRBD2. The TCR was taken from a human donor in a cohort sampled during active COVID-19. Sequenced sample: peripheral blood. CDR3 region: CASSPRRTSGGYNEQFF. As DNA, the CDR3 is TGTGCCAGCAGCCCGAGAAGGACTAGCGGGGGCTACAATGAGCAGTTCTTC.